Given below is one TCR beta chain in context. The source of the sample is a study of blood T cell repertoires in COVID-19. Across the whole study: Nucleic acid was either cDNA or gDNA, and it came from T cells, B-cell-depleted T cells, or PBMCs.

Some clones are missing from TCRdb's copy, which holds only in-frame ones; the method was immunoSEQ multiplex PCR. The table includes hundreds of thousands of clones, roughly 90% detected once. This CDR3 contains 13 residues. V was pared by 3 bases and J by 11 bases, with 16 bases between. CDR1 and CDR2 (germline): WSHSY, SAAADI. The sample comprised peripheral blood. The gene calls are TRBV10-2 and TRBJ1-1, with D unresolved. This TCR was sampled from a man aged 35-49 years with acute or convalescent COVID-19. The DNA for the CDR3 is TGCGCCAGCAGTGACTTGGTGAGGGCCCAGGCTTTCTTT. This sequence encodes CASSDLVRAQAFF.